These 22 T cell receptor beta chains were all obtained from the same sample, sequenced in a study of cytomegalovirus exposure and HLA in healthy donors. PCR used 60 Vbeta primers and 13 Jbeta primers. The table came from immunoSEQ multiplex PCR; TCRdb's copy has only in-frame clones and leaves some out. In the table there are around 120,000 clones, 77% of which are singletons. What was sequenced was PBMCs. The source is a human donor in good health.

This rearrangement joins TRBV19 to TRBJ1-2; D unresolved. V lost 1 base to trimming and J lost 7 bases, with 10 bases between them. Germline V lookup: CDR1 LNHDA, CDR2 SQIVND (reference sequence). The CDR3 sequence is 13 residues long. The CDR3 nucleotides read TGTGCCAGTAGTATAGGGGCGGGTTTTGGCTACACCTTC. It specifies CASSIGAGFGYTF.

The chain has TRBV5-4 and TRBJ2-5; tentatively, D is TRBD1 (6 bases). Germline V CDR1 and CDR2: SGHNT, YYREEE (reference sequence). The CDR3 is made up of 14 amino acids. V lost 3 bases to trimming and J lost 1 base, with 10 bases between them. The CDR3, as DNA: TGTGCCAGCAGCTCGCAGGGGCCCCAAGAGACCCAGTACTTC. Encoded protein: CASSSQGPQETQYF. Supplemented by reference TRBV5-4 and TRBJ2-5, the full variable domain reads ETGVTQSPTHLIKTRGQQVTLRCSSQSGHNTVSWYQQALGQGPQFIFQYYREEENGRGNFPPRFSGLQFPNYSSELNVNALELDDSALYLCASSSQGPQETQYFGPGTRLLVL.

The chain employs TRBV19 and TRBJ2-5; weak D call: TRBD2 (8 bases). V lost 4 bases and J lost 3, with 15 bases in between. The CDR3 spans 15 residues. Germline CDR1 and CDR2: LNHDA and SQIVND (reference sequence). Here the CDR3 DNA reads TGTGCCAGTAGTACGGGAGGGGGCCAAGAAGAGACCCAGTACTTC. Its translation: CASSTGGGQEETQYF.

Here the CDR3 reads CASSPQEGRQPQHF. The CDR3 DNA follows: TGTGCCAGTAGCCCCCAGGAGGGACGGCAGCCCCAGCATTTT. This chain joins TRBV19 and TRBJ1-5; TRBD1 might be the D (5 bases). This CDR3 is built from 14 residues. In germline, CDR1 is LNHDA, CDR2 SQIVND (reference sequence). V gave up 6 bases and J gave up 7 bases, with 16 bases separating them.

The rearrangement uses TRBV9 and TRBJ2-1; TRBD2 matches 11 bases. The CDR3 has 16 amino acids. V lost 0 bases and J lost 4; bases outside the gene matches: 3. Germline lookup yields CDR1 SGDLS and CDR2 YYNGEE. Here the CDR3 reads CASSVVSGRVYNEQFF. CDR3 coding DNA: TGTGCCAGCAGCGTAGTTAGCGGGAGGGTATACAATGAGCAGTTCTTC.

The chain has TRBV19 and TRBJ1-1; 12 positions match TRBD1. The V and J ends lost 10 bases and 6 bases, in that order; junction bases with no gene match: 9. CDR1 is LNHDA, CDR2 SQIVND, per germline (reference sequence). The CDR3 has 14 amino acids. CDR3 amino acids: CATDPGQGASEAFF. As DNA, the CDR3 is TGTGCCACCGACCCGGGACAGGGGGCTTCTGAAGCTTTCTTT.

The V gene is TRBV11-2, the J gene TRBJ2-7, with D perhaps matching TRBD2 (6 bases). Germline V lookup: CDR1 SGHAT, CDR2 FQNNGV. This CDR3 is 14 amino acids long. Trimming removed 1 base from V and 3 bases from J, with 10 bases in between. The CDR3: CASSLAGLNYEQYF. CDR3 in DNA: TGTGCCAGCAGCTTAGCGGGACTCAACTACGAGCAGTACTTC.

This clone is medium-sized. The DNA for the CDR3 is TGTGCCAGCACCATGTCTAACTATGGCTACACCTTC. Its translation: CASTMSNYGYTF. V gene TRBV5-8 combines with J gene TRBJ1-2; D gene unclear. The germline V and J ends were trimmed by 6 bases and 0 bases, with 6 bases remaining between them. Germline loops: CDR1 SGHTS, CDR2 YDEGEE. This CDR3 has 12 amino acids.

The V call is TRBV6-1, the J call TRBJ2-3, with D perhaps matching TRBD2 (5 bases). This CDR3 has 14 amino acids. The V end lost 8 bases, the J end lost 3 bases, and 15 bases lay between the germline ends. CDR1 MNHNS and CDR2 SASEGT come from the germline V gene. CDR3 nucleotide sequence: TGTGCCAGCTACGAGTCGGGGAGAACAGATACGCAGTATTTT. This encodes CASYESGRTDTQYF.

This clone has only a few counts. The chain employs TRBV11-2 and TRBJ2-7; tentatively, D is TRBD1 (6 bases). The ends were cut back, 4 bases at V and 2 bases at J, with 24 bases in the middle. CDR3 length: 18 residues. Looked up from germline, CDR1 is SGHAT and CDR2 is FQNNGV. This chain's CDR3 is CASSSINRARGQTYEQYF. For the CDR3, the DNA is TGTGCCAGCAGCTCCATTAACCGGGCGAGGGGACAAACCTACGAGCAGTACTTC.

The chain carries TRBV10-3 and TRBJ1-5; TRBD1 aligns across 7 bases. The CDR3 is 14 residues long. V shed 6 bases, J shed 1 base, and the junction held 3 bases outside the gene matches. The V gene's germline CDR1 is ENHRY and CDR2 SYGVKD. DNA of the CDR3: TGTGCCATCAGCGGGGACAGAAGCAATCAGCCCCAGCATTTT. It specifies CAISGDRSNQPQHF.

The chain combines TRBV11-3 with TRBJ2-7, with D perhaps TRBD2 (5 bases). V lost 8 bases to trimming and J lost 3 bases, with 17 bases between them. Germline V gene data show CDR1 as SGHNT and CDR2 as YENEEA. CDR3 length: 14 residues. The DNA for the CDR3 is TGTGCCAGCCGACCGCGAGGGAGCTTCTACGAGCAGTACTTC. Amino acids: CASRPRGSFYEQYF.

The J gene is TRBJ2-5, the V gene TRBV27; a possible D gene is TRBD1 (6 bases). The J call may be mistaken, given a closer DNA end match to TRBJ2-7. Looked up from germline, CDR1 is MNHEY and CDR2 is SMNVEV (reference sequence). The CDR3 runs 12 residues. This CDR3 is CASGQNTYEQYF. In nucleotides, the CDR3 is TGTGCCAGCGGACAGAACACTTACGAGCAGTACTTC.

The chain has TRBV2 and TRBJ1-6, with D possibly being TRBD1 (5 bases). The CDR3 contains 14 residues. V was clipped by 1 base and J by 11 bases, with 12 bases between them. The germline CDR1 and CDR2 sequences are SNHLY and FYNNEI. CDR3 sequence (DNA): TGTGCCAGCAGTGAAGGCGGGGGAGGGCCACCCCTCCACTTT. It encodes CASSEGGGGPPLHF.

The rearrangement joins TRBV4-1 to TRBJ2-7, with TRBD2 matching 8 bases. With V trimmed by 4 bases and J by 0 bases, 5 bases remained unmatched. Germline V gene sequence: CDR1 MGHRA, CDR2 YSYEKL. CDR3 length: 15 amino acids. The CDR3 region is CASSPSLAASYEQYF. The CDR3 DNA is TGCGCCAGCAGCCCTTCACTAGCGGCCTCCTACGAGCAGTACTTC.

Concerning this clone: The same CDR3 is also encoded by other DNA sequences in this sample. This sequence joins TRBV5-1 and TRBJ2-3; possible D gene TRBD1, 5 bases. V was trimmed by 2 bases and J by 2 bases, leaving 6 bases between them. Germline V gene sequence: CDR1 SGHRS, CDR2 YFSETQ. CDR3 length equals 13 residues. DNA for the CDR3: TGCGCCAGCAGCTTCAGGGACACAGATACGCAGTATTTT. It is translated as CASSFRDTDTQYF.

The CDR3 bases are TGTGCTAGTGGTTCTCGAGCTGGGGAGCAGTACTTC. Protein: CASGSRAGEQYF. This chain uses TRBV12-5 with TRBJ2-5; tentative D call: TRBD2 (5 bases). The CDR3 is 12 residues long. V lost 4 bases and J lost 11, with 14 bases in between. Germline CDR1 LGHNT, CDR2 FRNRAP.

The V gene is TRBV6-1, the J gene TRBJ2-5, with D tentatively TRBD1 (6 bases). The DNA matches TRBJ2-7 better at its end, which makes the J call doubtful. CDR3 length equals 15 residues. Germline V CDR1 and CDR2: MNHNS, SASEGT. CDR3 in amino acids: CASSEQGPYGHEQYF. The DNA for the CDR3 is TGTGCCAGCAGTGAACAGGGGCCCTACGGCCACGAGCAGTACTTC.

Only one count was recorded for this clone. The chain uses TRBV28 and TRBJ2-7, with TRBD1 identical over 7 bases. Unmatched junction bases numbered 7, after V lost 4 bases and J lost 1 base. Germline assignment: CDR1 MDHEN and CDR2 SYDVKM. CDR3 length equals 15 residues. The CDR3 DNA follows: TGTGCCAGCAGTTCCTTCGGGACAGAGTCCTACGAGCAGTACTTC. Protein product: CASSSFGTESYEQYF.

The sample holds a few counts of this clone. The same CDR3 arises from other DNA sequences in this sample as well. The chain joins TRBV12-5 to TRBJ2-5; no clear D gene. Germline lookup yields CDR1 LGHNT and CDR2 FRNRAP. CDR3 length: 12 residues. Trimming removed 5 bases from V and 3 bases from J, with 7 bases in between. The CDR3 region is CASGPSEETQYF. The CDR3 bases are TGTGCTAGTGGTCCCTCGGAAGAGACCCAGTACTTC. Full variable domain (rest looked up from reference TRBV12-5 and TRBJ2-5): DARVTQTPRHKVTEMGQEVTMRCQPILGHNTVFWYRQTMMQGLELLAYFRNRAPLDDSGMPKDRFSAEMPDATLATLKIQPSEPRDSAVYFCASGPSEETQYFGPGTRLLVL.

This chain links TRBV6-5 with TRBJ2-5; the D gene is possibly TRBD2 (5 bases). Germline V CDR1 and CDR2: MNHEY, SVGAGI. V lost 6 bases, J lost 3 bases, and 14 bases lay in between. CDR3 length: 14 residues. CDR3 in amino acids: CASSLTAGKETQYF. DNA of the CDR3: TGTGCCAGCAGCCTTACGGCCGGGAAAGAGACCCAGTACTTC.

The genes are TRBV10-2 and TRBJ2-1, with 11 bases aligning to TRBD2. The V segment lost 5 bases and the J segment 3 bases; nucleotides outside the gene matches: 3. CDR3 length: 15 amino acids. The germline CDR1 and CDR2 sequences are WSHSY and SAAADI. CDR3 bases: TGCGCCAGCAGTCTAACTAGCGGGAGCTACAATGAGCAGTTCTTC. As protein: CASSLTSGSYNEQFF.